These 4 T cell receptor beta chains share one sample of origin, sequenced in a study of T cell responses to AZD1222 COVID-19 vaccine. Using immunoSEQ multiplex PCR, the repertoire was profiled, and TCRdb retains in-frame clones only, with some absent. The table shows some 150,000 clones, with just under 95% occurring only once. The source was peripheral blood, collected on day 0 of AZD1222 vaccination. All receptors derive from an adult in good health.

CDR3: CASSRDLGHHEQYF. The CDR3 region has the DNA TGTGCCAGTAGCCGGGACTTGGGTCATCACGAGCAGTACTTC. The chain couples TRBV19 to TRBJ2-7, with D perhaps matching TRBD2 (6 bases). CDR1 LNHDA and CDR2 SQIVND come from the germline V gene (reference sequence). The CDR3 totals 14 residues. Between the trimmed V and J ends, which lost 6 bases and 5 bases, there was a span of 17 bases.

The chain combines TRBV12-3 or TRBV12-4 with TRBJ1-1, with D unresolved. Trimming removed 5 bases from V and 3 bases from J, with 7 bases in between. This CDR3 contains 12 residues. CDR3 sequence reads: CASSIGYTEAFF. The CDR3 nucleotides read TGTGCCAGCAGTATCGGGTACACTGAAGCTTTCTTT.

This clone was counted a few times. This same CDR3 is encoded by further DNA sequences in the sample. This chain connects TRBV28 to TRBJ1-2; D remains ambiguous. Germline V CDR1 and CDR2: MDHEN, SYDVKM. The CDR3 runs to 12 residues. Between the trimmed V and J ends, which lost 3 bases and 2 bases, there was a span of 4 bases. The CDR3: CASSLANYGYTF. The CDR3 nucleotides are TGTGCCAGCAGTTTGGCCAACTATGGCTACACCTTC.

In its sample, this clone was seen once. The CDR3: CASSGRLAPTGELFF. Here the CDR3 DNA reads TGTGCCAGCAGCGGCCGACTAGCGCCGACCGGGGAGCTGTTTTTT. The chain uses TRBV9 and TRBJ2-2; TRBD2 matches at 8 bases. This CDR3 contains 15 residues. CDR1 is SGDLS and CDR2 is YYNGEE in the germline V gene. The trim removed 3 bases at V and 5 bases at J, leaving 6 bases unmatched.